The rows below give T cell receptor beta chains drawn from one sample of a study of T-cell reconstitution after alpha-beta-depleted transplantation in children. TCRdb ran MiXCR on the PCR reads and lists one entry per CDR3 protein. Here the sample spans fewer than 550,000 distinct CDR3 sequences, 9.5% to 12% being singletons. Material: PBMCs, mostly from graft donor cells, obtained 180 days after TCRalphabeta/CD19-depleted stem cell transplant. The source is a female patient aged 2-10 years who had a stem cell transplant for aplastic anemia, so the T cells may come from the graft donor. Both conserved end residues are part of each CDR3. D genes are given only for firm matches. The size entry is marked missing in some rows and otherwise reads once, few, many or a size class.

abundance,j_gene,v_gene,d_gene,CDR3aa,CDR3nt
NA,TRBJ2-1,TRBV18,TRBD1,CASSRWDRSPGNEQFF,TGTGCCAGCTCACGTTGGGACAGGTCGCCGGGGAATGAGCAGTTCTTC
many,TRBJ2-3,TRBV7-2,TRBD2,CASSLQGTSGADTQYF,TGTGCCAGCAGCTTACAGGGGACTAGCGGGGCAGATACGCAGTATTTT
NA,TRBJ1-4,TRBV11-2,NA,CASSIGPLEEKLFF,TGTGCCAGCAGCATCGGGCCCCTTGAGGAAAAACTGTTTTTT
NA,TRBJ2-1,TRBV11-2,TRBD2,CASSFQTSGGQQFF,TGTGCCAGCAGCTTCCAGACTAGCGGGGGGCAGCAGTTCTTC
NA,TRBJ2-6,TRBV6-1,NA,CASNGGGIAANVLTF,TGTGCCAGTAATGGGGGAGGTATAGCGGCCAACGTCCTGACTTTC
few,TRBJ2-7,TRBV28,NA,CASSDTGTTIHYEQYF,TGTGCCAGCAGTGACACCGGGACAACCATCCACTACGAGCAGTACTTC
NA,TRBJ1-2,TRBV25-1,NA,CASSVAGIISSYTF,TGTGCCAGCAGTGTGGCCGGGATTATCTCAAGCTACACCTTC
many,TRBJ2-5,TRBV18,TRBD1,CASSPPGQGETQYF,TGTGCCAGCTCACCACCGGGACAGGGGGAGACCCAGTACTTC
few,TRBJ1-1,TRBV10-3,NA,CAISEKNTEAFF,TGTGCCATCAGTGAAAAGAACACTGAAGCTTTCTTT
NA,TRBJ1-4,TRBV12-3/TRBV12-4,NA,CASSLVGQEKLFF,TGTGCCAGCAGCTTGGTAGGGCAGGAAAAACTGTTTTTT
NA,TRBJ2-7,TRBV4-3,NA,CASSQVWASSYEQYF,TGCGCCAGCAGCCAAGTTTGGGCGAGCTCCTACGAGCAGTACTTC
few,TRBJ2-4,TRBV9,TRBD1,CASSVDGQGVGAKNIQYF,TGTGCCAGCAGCGTAGACGGACAGGGGGTTGGAGCCAAAAACATTCAGTACTTC
NA,TRBJ2-4,TRBV6-5,NA,CASSFSPLQEAKNIQYF,TGTGCCAGCAGTTTCTCCCCCCTCCAAGAAGCCAAAAACATTCAGTACTTC
NA,TRBJ2-2,TRBV10-3,TRBD2,CAISSGTTFTGELFF,TGTGCCATCAGTTCCGGGACTACATTTACCGGGGAGCTGTTTTTT
few,TRBJ2-7,TRBV6-5,NA,CASSSPDSPYEQYF,TGTGCCAGCAGTTCCCCGGACAGTCCCTACGAGCAGTACTTC
NA,TRBJ2-1,TRBV4-3,NA,CASSLEKESYNEQFF,TGCGCCAGCAGCCTCGAGAAGGAGAGTTACAATGAGCAGTTCTTC
many,TRBJ2-5,TRBV9,TRBD2,CASSVVPSGRGGETQYF,TGTGCCAGCAGCGTAGTCCCTAGCGGGAGGGGCGGGGAGACCCAGTACTTC
few,TRBJ1-4,TRBV10-3,NA,CAISEADNEKLFF,TGTGCCATCAGTGAGGCGGATAATGAAAAACTGTTTTTT
NA,TRBJ1-5,TRBV28,TRBD1,CASSFGSTGRGQPQHF,TGTGCCAGCAGTTTCGGATCGACAGGGAGGGGCCAGCCCCAGCATTTT
NA,TRBJ1-1,TRBV20-1,TRBD1,CSAKQGAMNTEAFF,TGCAGTGCGAAACAGGGGGCAATGAACACTGAAGCTTTCTTT
few,TRBJ2-1,TRBV12-3/TRBV12-4,TRBD2,CASSQRTSGTNEQFF,TGTGCCAGCAGCCAGAGGACTAGCGGGACCAATGAGCAGTTCTTC
few,TRBJ1-3,TRBV27,NA,CASSLSRGDSGNTIYF,TGTGCCAGCAGTTTATCAAGGGGCGACTCTGGAAACACCATATATTTT
few,TRBJ2-3,TRBV28,TRBD2,CASSTTILAGAGDTQYF,TGTGCCAGCAGTACCACTATCTTAGCGGGAGCCGGAGATACGCAGTATTTT
NA,TRBJ1-4,TRBV7-9,TRBD1,CASSTPGQAPFEKLFF,TGTGCCAGCAGCACCCCTGGACAGGCTCCTTTTGAAAAACTGTTTTTT